A single sample is the source of the 21 T cell receptor beta chains below, sequenced in a study of blood T cell repertoires in COVID-19. Measured with immunoSEQ multiplex PCR; TCRdb has only the in-frame clones, and not every one. The sample shows 90,000 to 120,000 clones, about 83% of them seen only once. The source material was peripheral blood. Receptors originate from a woman in her 70s with acute or convalescent COVID-19.

V usage is TRBV5-1 and J usage is TRBJ2-3, with TRBD2 identical over 8 bases. This CDR3 contains 15 residues. V dropped 6 bases and J dropped 3; count of bases not matched to a gene: 9. Germline V gene lookup returns CDR1 SGHRS and CDR2 YFSETQ. The chain's CDR3 is CASNLGLGLTDTQYF. CDR3 in DNA: TGCGCCAGCAACCTGGGACTAGGACTTACAGATACGCAGTATTTT.

The chain recombines TRBV5-1 with TRBJ1-2; 9 nucleotides align to TRBD1. The CDR3 spans 13 residues. Germline V gene sequence: CDR1 SGHRS, CDR2 YFSETQ. V lost 6 bases and J lost 6; bases outside the gene matches: 6. CDR3 in DNA: TGCGCCAGCAAGTCCGGGACAGGGAATGGCTACACCTTC. Translation gives CASKSGTGNGYTF.

The table lists this clone with a few counts. This chain joins TRBV28 and TRBJ2-7, with TRBD2 as a possible D gene (6 bases). Per the germline V gene, CDR1 is MDHEN and CDR2 is SYDVKM. CDR3 length equals 16 residues. V lost 6 bases, J lost 0 bases, and 18 bases lay in between. The CDR3 DNA reads as TGTGCCAGCAGCAAAGACTCCACCGGGAGCTCCTACGAGCAGTACGTC. It specifies CASSKDSTGSSYEQYV.

The chain combines TRBV15 with TRBJ2-7; possibly TRBD1 for D (6 bases). Deletions cut 4 bases from V and 4 bases from J, with 20 bases between. In germline, CDR1 is LNHNV, CDR2 YYDKDF (reference sequence). This CDR3 comprises 16 residues. The CDR3 region is CATSIFTAQGQYEQYF. CDR3 nucleotides: TGTGCCACCAGCATCTTCACCGCACAGGGCCAATACGAGCAGTACTTC.

This sequence joins TRBV5-4 and TRBJ2-3, with 9 bases identical to TRBD2. CDR1 is SGHNT, CDR2 YYREEE, per germline (reference sequence). The CDR3 is made up of 19 amino acids. V was pared by 0 bases and J by 2 bases, with 13 bases of the junction left unmatched. This CDR3 is CASSLESGGGANSTDTQYF. The DNA for the CDR3 is TGTGCCAGCAGCTTGGAGTCGGGCGGGGGGGCCAATTCCACAGATACGCAGTATTTT. Together with reference TRBV5-4 and TRBJ2-3, the CDR3 gives the full variable domain: ETGVTQSPTHLIKTRGQQVTLRCSSQSGHNTVSWYQQALGQGPQFIFQYYREEENGRGNFPPRFSGLQFPNYSSELNVNALELDDSALYLCASSLESGGGANSTDTQYFGPGTRLTVL.

The chain employs TRBV7-9 and TRBJ2-5, with D possibly being TRBD2 (7 bases). From germline, CDR1 is SEHNR and CDR2 FQNEAQ (reference sequence). The V and J ends lost 3 bases and 2 bases respectively, with 13 bases between them. This CDR3 spans 15 amino acids. CDR3 coding DNA: TGTGCCAGCAGCTTGACCGGGGGGACACAAGAGACCCAGTACTTC. Translating it yields CASSLTGGTQETQYF. Full variable domain (outside the CDR3, taken from reference TRBV7-9 and TRBJ2-5): DTGVSQNPRHKITKRGQNVTFRCDPISEHNRLYWYRQTLGQGPEFLTYFQNEAQLEKSRLLSDRFSAERPKGSFSTLEIQRTEQGDSAMYLCASSLTGGTQETQYFGPGTRLLVL.

This chain joins TRBV7-9 and TRBJ1-4; D uncertain. CDR1 SEHNR and CDR2 FQNEAQ come from the germline V gene (reference sequence). This CDR3 has 14 amino acids. Trimming shortened V by 1 base and J by 6 bases, and 9 bases separated the two germline ends. Here the CDR3 DNA reads TGTGCCAGCAGCTTAGGGGTAGCGGATGAAAAACTGTTTTTT. Protein sequence: CASSLGVADEKLFF.

The chain recombines TRBV6-1 with TRBJ1-4; possibly TRBD1 for D (6 bases). V shed 6 bases and J shed 1 base, with 21 bases lying between them. The V gene's germline CDR1 is MNHNS and CDR2 SASEGT. The CDR3 loop spans 18 amino acids. The CDR3 sequence is CASSEPQGYPGTNEKLFF. In DNA form, the CDR3 reads TGTGCCAGCAGCGAACCACAGGGCTATCCTGGAACTAATGAAAAACTGTTTTTT.

V usage is TRBV4-2 and J usage is TRBJ2-1; 8 nucleotides align to TRBD1. Trimming cost V 3 bases and J 8 bases; bases outside gene matches: 6. Germline CDR1 reads LGHNA; CDR2 reads YNFKEQ. The CDR3 loop spans 14 amino acids. For the CDR3, the DNA is TGTGCCAGCAGCCATAGTGACAGGGGATATGAGCAGTTCTTC. Encoded protein: CASSHSDRGYEQFF.

This clone came up a few times. The chain employs TRBV27 and TRBJ1-4; D is undetermined. CDR1 MNHEY and CDR2 SMNVEV come from the germline V gene (reference sequence). The CDR3 is 14 amino acids. V lost 4 bases and J lost 10, with 16 bases in between. The CDR3 DNA follows: TGTGCCAGCAGTTCCCCCCTAGCTGGTGGAAAACTGTTTTTT. Residues: CASSSPLAGGKLFF.

The rearrangement uses TRBV6-5 and TRBJ2-7; D gene unclear. There are 14 residues in the CDR3. V shed 10 bases and J shed 0 bases, with 16 bases lying between them. Germline CDR1 reads MNHEY; CDR2 reads SVGAGI. The CDR3 DNA reads as TGTGCCACCCGCGGCACCGGAGCCTCCTACGAGCAGTACTTC. Its protein product is CATRGTGASYEQYF.

The rearrangement uses TRBV5-1 and TRBJ2-2, with 10 bases lining up with TRBD2. The germline CDR1 and CDR2 sequences are SGHRS and YFSETQ. This CDR3 has 19 residues. V was clipped by 1 base and J by 0 bases; unmatched bases: 9. CDR3 sequence reads: CASSLWVGTSVSNTGELFF. DNA for the CDR3: TGCGCCAGCAGCTTGTGGGTCGGGACTAGCGTGTCGAACACCGGGGAGCTGTTTTTT.

The rearrangement links TRBV28 to TRBJ1-1, with D unresolved. Germline assignment: CDR1 MDHEN and CDR2 SYDVKM. Between the trimmed V and J ends, which lost 6 bases and 2 bases, there was a span of 22 bases. The CDR3 sequence is 17 residues long. DNA for the CDR3: TGTGCCAGCAGCCTCCTCGGTATGAGGGAGGGAAACACTGAAGCTTTCTTT. Translation gives CASSLLGMREGNTEAFF.

J is TRBJ2-2 and V is TRBV11-2, with 10 bases matching TRBD1. The CDR3 spans 18 residues. The trim removed 2 bases at V and 3 bases at J, leaving 9 bases unmatched. Germline assignment: CDR1 SGHAT and CDR2 FQNNGV. The CDR3 bases are TGTGCCAGCAGCTTAATTTCTCGGGACAGGGGATACACCGGGGAGCTGTTTTTT. It yields the protein CASSLISRDRGYTGELFF.

The rearrangement joins TRBV7-9 to TRBJ1-2, with D hard to call. Germline CDR1 reads SEHNR; CDR2 reads FQNEAQ (reference sequence). V was shortened by 3 bases and J by 3 bases, with 8 bases between the two germline ends. This CDR3 has 13 residues. The CDR3 DNA is TGTGCCAGCAGCTTTGCAGAGGACTATGGCTACACCTTC. This translates into CASSFAEDYGYTF.

The genes are TRBV20-1 and TRBJ1-2; TRBD1 aligns across 8 bases. The J segment lost 2 bases and the V segment lost 3 bases, leaving 20 bases of the junction unmatched. CDR3 size: 19 residues. Germline values: CDR1 DFQATT, CDR2 SNEGSKA (reference sequence). In DNA form, the CDR3 reads TGCAGTGCTAGTTCCATCTCCGGGACAGGTCTCCGGGAGAACTATGGCTACACCTTC. Amino acids: CSASSISGTGLRENYGYTF.

The chain carries TRBV5-6 and TRBJ2-4; D not certain. CDR1 is SGHDT, CDR2 YYEEEE, per germline. The CDR3 runs to 13 residues. The ends were cut back, 1 base at V and 3 bases at J, with 5 bases in the middle. CDR3 protein: CASSLSSKNIQYF. In DNA, the CDR3 is TGTGCCAGCAGCTTGTCTAGCAAAAACATTCAGTACTTC.

V and J are TRBV28 and TRBJ1-5; 10 nucleotides match TRBD1. This CDR3 spans 16 amino acids. The V and J ends lost 1 base and 3 bases, in that order; junction bases with no gene match: 3. Germline loops: CDR1 MDHEN, CDR2 SYDVKM. CDR3 region: CASSLSGTGDNQPQHF. CDR3 in DNA: TGTGCCAGCAGTTTATCCGGGACAGGGGACAATCAGCCCCAGCATTTT.

V usage is TRBV6-5 and J usage is TRBJ2-2, with 7 bases fitting TRBD1. The V and J ends lost 4 bases and 5 bases, in that order; junction bases with no gene match: 4. The CDR3 contains 14 residues. The germline V gene has CDR1 MNHEY and CDR2 SVGAGI. This CDR3 reads CASSWDSRTGELFF. In nucleotides, the CDR3 is TGTGCCAGCAGTTGGGACAGTCGGACCGGGGAGCTGTTTTTT.

Here the CDR3 DNA reads TGTGCCAGCAGCGTTGGAGATTCTAGCGAAAAACTGTTTTTT. It specifies CASSVGDSSEKLFF. The gene calls are TRBV9 and TRBJ1-4; D not resolved. The CDR3 has 14 amino acids. V was trimmed by 2 bases and J by 8 bases, leaving 13 bases between them. Per the germline V gene, CDR1 is SGDLS and CDR2 is YYNGEE.

In this sample, this clone is medium-sized. One end of the junction does not line up with germline, which may come from a read error. The chain uses TRBV7-6 and TRBJ1-1; a possible D gene is TRBD1 (5 bases). The CDR3 is made up of 15 amino acids. The germline gives CDR1 SGHVS, CDR2 FNYEAQ. The CDR3 DNA reads TGTGCCAGCAGCTTAGGGGGGAGGTGGAACTCTGAAGCTTTCTTT. Translation gives CASSLGGRWNSEAFF. Filled out from reference TRBV7-6 and TRBJ1-1, the complete variable domain reads GAGVSQSPRYKVTKRGQDVALRCDPISGHVSLYWYRQALGQGPEFLTYFNYEAQQDKSGLPNDRFSAERPEGSISTLTIQRTEQRDSAMYRCASSLGGRWNSEAFFGQGTRLTVV.